This TCR beta chain was captured in a study of vaccination and CD4 T cells after COVID-19. Study background: Collection of post-COVID samples occurred a median approximately 93 days after diagnosis, spanning a range of 35 to 161. Blood was drawn a median around 66 days post second dose, range 14 to 241.

TCRdb ran MiXCR on the PCR reads and lists one entry per CDR3 protein. This sample has about 21,000 distinct CDR3 sequences; about 62% occur once, and the top ten carry 1.1%. General observations from the study: Spike mono-reactivity was found in 304 of the 307 vaccine-specific clones identified in convalescent patients. Reactive clonotype counts went from median around 20 after infection to 35 to 40 after vaccination, nonsignificantly.

This clonotype occurred a few times. Its specificity is unknown. Germline assignment: CDR1 DFQATT and CDR2 SNEGSKA (reference sequence). This CDR3 comprises 13 residues. V shed 7 bases and J shed 2 bases, with 11 bases lying between them. This clonotype was obtained from a human donor who had recovered from COVID-19. The chain uses TRBV20-1 and TRBJ1-4, with D hard to call. This sample comprised CD4+ T cells from blood, obtained after SARS-CoV-2 vaccination. CDR3 in amino acids: CSVKVGTNEKLFF. The CDR3 nucleotides are TGCAGTGTTAAAGTCGGGACTAATGAAAAACTGTTTTTT.